Described below is a single TCR beta chain sequence and its context. CDR3 length equals 13 residues. Between the trimmed V and J ends, which lost 6 bases and 7 bases, there was a span of 10 bases. Germline V gene lookup returns CDR1 LGHNA and CDR2 YSLEER. The cohort comprised adults aged roughly 18 to 95 years residing in 20 to 30 US areas. Participants' own reports of clinical history determined their cohort assignment. This record belongs to a study of blood T cell repertoires in COVID-19. Study at large: PBMCs, B-cell-depleted T cells, or T cells were the source of the cDNA or gDNA that made up the material.

Under the authors' procedure: Amplification of reference gene primers was used by the study to estimate nucleated cell counts. The data were produced by immunoSEQ multiplex PCR, yet TCRdb's version contains in-frame clones alone and is incomplete. That table furnishes V, J and clone size, whereas the DNA furnished D and trimming. Of fewer than 250,000 clones listed, 70% to 90% are singletons. What was sequenced was PBMCs or T cells enriched from blood (not recorded which). This sequence originates from a woman in her fifties or sixties with acute COVID-19. V and J are TRBV4-3 and TRBJ1-6; TRBD1 is a possible D gene (5 bases). CDR3 in DNA: TGCGCCAGCAGAAACAGGCTAAATTCACCCCTCCACTTT. It specifies CASRNRLNSPLHF.